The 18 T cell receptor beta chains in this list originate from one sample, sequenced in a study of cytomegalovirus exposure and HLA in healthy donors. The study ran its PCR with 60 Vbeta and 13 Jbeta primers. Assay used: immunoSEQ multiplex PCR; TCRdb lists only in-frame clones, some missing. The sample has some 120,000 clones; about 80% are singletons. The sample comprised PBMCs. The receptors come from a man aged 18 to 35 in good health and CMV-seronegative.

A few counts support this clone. The DNA for the CDR3 is TGTGCCAGCTTGCTAGAGTACACCGGGGAGCTGTTTTTT. As protein: CASLLEYTGELFF. This chain connects TRBV2 to TRBJ2-2; unclear D gene. The ends were cut back, 8 bases at V and 3 bases at J, with 10 bases in the middle. The CDR3 runs 13 residues. Germline V lookup: CDR1 SNHLY, CDR2 FYNNEI.

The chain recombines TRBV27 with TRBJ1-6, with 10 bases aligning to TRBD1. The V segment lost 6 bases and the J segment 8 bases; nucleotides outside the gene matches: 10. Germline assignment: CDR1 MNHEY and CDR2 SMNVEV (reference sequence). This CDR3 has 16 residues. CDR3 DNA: TGTGCCAGCAGCCCACTGCGGGACAGGGGAGATTCACCCCTCCACTTT. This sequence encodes CASSPLRDRGDSPLHF.

This CDR3 reads CASSLSAGVNEQYF. The CDR3 DNA sequence: TGTGCCAGCAGCTTAAGCGCGGGAGTGAACGAGCAGTACTTC. The V and J genes are TRBV11-2 and TRBJ2-7, with 7 bases fitting TRBD2. J was trimmed by 5 bases and V by 2 bases; bases with no gene match: 6. The germline gives CDR1 SGHAT, CDR2 FQNNGV. The CDR3 has 14 residues. Looking up the rest from reference TRBV11-2 and TRBJ2-7 gives the full variable domain: EAGVAQSPRYKIIEKRQSVAFWCNPISGHATLYWYQQILGQGPKLLIQFQNNGVVDDSQLPKDRFSAERLKGVDSTLKIQPAKLEDSAVYLCASSLSAGVNEQYFGPGTRLTVT.

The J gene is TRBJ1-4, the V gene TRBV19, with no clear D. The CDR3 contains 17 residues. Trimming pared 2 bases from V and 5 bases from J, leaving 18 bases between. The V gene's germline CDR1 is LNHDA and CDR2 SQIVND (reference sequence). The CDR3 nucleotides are TGTGCCAGTAGTATATCCCAAGCAGCGGGCAGAAATGAAAAACTGTTTTTT. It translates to CASSISQAAGRNEKLFF. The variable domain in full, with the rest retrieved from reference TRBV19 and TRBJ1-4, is DGGITQSPKYLFRKEGQNVTLSCEQNLNHDAMYWYRQDPGQGLRLIYYSQIVNDFQKGDIAEGYSVSREKKESFPLTVTSAQKNPTAFYLCASSISQAAGRNEKLFFGSGTQLSVL.

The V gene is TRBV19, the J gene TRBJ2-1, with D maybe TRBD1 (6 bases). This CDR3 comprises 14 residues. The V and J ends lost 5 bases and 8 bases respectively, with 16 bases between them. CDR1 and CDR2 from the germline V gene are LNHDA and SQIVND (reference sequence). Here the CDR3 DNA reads TGTGCCAGTAGTGGGCAGGGGACGCCCTATGAGCAGTTCTTC. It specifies CASSGQGTPYEQFF.

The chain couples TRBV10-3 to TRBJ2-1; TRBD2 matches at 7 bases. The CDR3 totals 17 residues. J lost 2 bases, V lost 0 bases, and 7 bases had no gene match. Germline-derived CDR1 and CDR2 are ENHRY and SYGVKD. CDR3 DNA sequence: TGTGCCATCAGTGAGTCGTTGGGGGGGGAGGCCTACAATGAGCAGTTCTTC. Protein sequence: CAISESLGGEAYNEQFF.

CDR3 sequence reads: CASRGTGLYEQYF. The CDR3 region has the DNA TGCGCCAGCAGAGGGACAGGTCTATACGAGCAGTACTTC. V is TRBV5-1 and J is TRBJ2-7, with 8 bases fitting TRBD1. The CDR3 is 13 residues long. Germline CDR1 reads SGHRS; CDR2 reads YFSETQ. V trimming: 5 bases; J trimming: 4 bases; junction bases outside the gene matches: 5. Full variable domain (missing parts from reference TRBV5-1 and TRBJ2-7): KAGVTQTPRYLIKTRGQQVTLSCSPISGHRSVSWYQQTPGQGLQFLFEYFSETQRNKGNFPGRFSGRQFSNSRSEMNVSTLELGDSALYLCASRGTGLYEQYFGPGTRLTVT.

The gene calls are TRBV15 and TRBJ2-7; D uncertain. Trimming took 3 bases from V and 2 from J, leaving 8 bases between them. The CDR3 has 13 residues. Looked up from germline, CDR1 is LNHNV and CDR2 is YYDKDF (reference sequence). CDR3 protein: CATSRASAYEQYF. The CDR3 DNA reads TGTGCCACCAGCAGGGCTTCAGCCTACGAGCAGTACTTC.

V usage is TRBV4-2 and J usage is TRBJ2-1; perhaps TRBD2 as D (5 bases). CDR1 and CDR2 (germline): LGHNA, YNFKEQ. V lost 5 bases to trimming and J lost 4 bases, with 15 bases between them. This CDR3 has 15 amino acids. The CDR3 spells CASSESGQDYNEQFF. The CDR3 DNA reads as TGTGCCAGCAGCGAAAGCGGCCAGGATTACAATGAGCAGTTCTTC.

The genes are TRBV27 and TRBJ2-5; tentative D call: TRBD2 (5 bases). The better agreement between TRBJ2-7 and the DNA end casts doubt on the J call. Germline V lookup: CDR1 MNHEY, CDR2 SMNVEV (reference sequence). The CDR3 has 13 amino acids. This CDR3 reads CASSWGEFYEQYF. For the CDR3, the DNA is TGTGCCAGCAGTTGGGGAGAATTCTACGAGCAGTACTTC.

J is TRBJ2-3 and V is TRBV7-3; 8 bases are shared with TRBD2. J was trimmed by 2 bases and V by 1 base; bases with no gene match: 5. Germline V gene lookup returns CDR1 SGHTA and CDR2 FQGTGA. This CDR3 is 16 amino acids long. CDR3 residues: CASSLIAGGTTDTQYF. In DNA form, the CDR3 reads TGTGCCAGCAGCTTAATTGCGGGAGGTACCACAGATACGCAGTATTTT. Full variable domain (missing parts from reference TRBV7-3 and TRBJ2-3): GAGVSQTPSNKVTEKGKYVELRCDPISGHTALYWYRQSLGQGPEFLIYFQGTGAADDSGLPNDRFFAVRPEGSVSTLKIQRTERGDSAVYLCASSLIAGGTTDTQYFGPGTRLTVL.

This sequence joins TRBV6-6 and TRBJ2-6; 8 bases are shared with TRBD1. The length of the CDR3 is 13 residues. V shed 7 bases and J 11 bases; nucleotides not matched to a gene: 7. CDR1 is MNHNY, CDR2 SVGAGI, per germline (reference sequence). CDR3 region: CASKGTGQDVLTF. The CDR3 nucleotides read TGTGCCAGCAAAGGGACAGGCCAGGACGTCCTGACTTTC.

CDR3 in amino acids: CSVSLSGRRGELFF. The CDR3 bases are TGCAGCGTTAGTCTCAGCGGGAGGCGGGGGGAGCTGTTTTTT. The chain combines TRBV29-1 with TRBJ2-2; TRBD2 agrees at 9 bases. CDR1 is SQVTM, CDR2 ANQGSEA, per germline. This CDR3 has 14 amino acids. With 5 bases clipped from V and 8 bases from J, the junction kept 9 bases outside the gene matches.

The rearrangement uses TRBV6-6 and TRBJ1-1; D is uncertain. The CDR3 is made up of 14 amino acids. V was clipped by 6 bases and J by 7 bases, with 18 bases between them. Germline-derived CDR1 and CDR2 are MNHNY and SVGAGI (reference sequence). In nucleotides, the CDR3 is TGTGCCAGCAGGGATTCGGTGGGCCAACGTGAAGCTTTCTTT. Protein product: CASRDSVGQREAFF.

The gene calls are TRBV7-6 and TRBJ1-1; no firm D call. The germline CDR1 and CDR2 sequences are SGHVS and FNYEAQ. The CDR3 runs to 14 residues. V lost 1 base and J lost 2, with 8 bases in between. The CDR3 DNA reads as TGTGCCAGCAGCTTAGGGTGGCAAAACACTGAAGCTTTCTTT. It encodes CASSLGWQNTEAFF.

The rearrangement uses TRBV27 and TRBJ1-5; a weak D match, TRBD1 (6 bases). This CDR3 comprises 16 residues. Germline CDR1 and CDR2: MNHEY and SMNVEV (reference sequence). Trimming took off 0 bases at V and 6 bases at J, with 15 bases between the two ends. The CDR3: CASSLSVAGAGQPQHF. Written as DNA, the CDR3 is TGTGCCAGCAGTTTATCGGTTGCAGGGGCGGGTCAGCCCCAGCATTTT.

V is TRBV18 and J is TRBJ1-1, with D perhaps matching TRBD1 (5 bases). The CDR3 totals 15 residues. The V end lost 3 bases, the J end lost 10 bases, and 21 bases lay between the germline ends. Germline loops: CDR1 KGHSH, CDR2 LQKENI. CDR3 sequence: CASSPTTGVGYRAFF. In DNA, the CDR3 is TGTGCCAGCTCACCTACCACGGGGGTCGGGTACCGAGCTTTCTTT.

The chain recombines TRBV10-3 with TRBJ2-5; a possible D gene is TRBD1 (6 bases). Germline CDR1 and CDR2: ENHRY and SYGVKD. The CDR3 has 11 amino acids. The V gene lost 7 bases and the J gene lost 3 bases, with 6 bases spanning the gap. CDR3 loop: CAIKGEETQYF. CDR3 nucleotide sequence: TGTGCCATCAAGGGGGAAGAGACCCAGTACTTC.